The 28 T cell receptor beta chains reported below all come from one sample, sequenced in a study of T cells after yellow fever vaccination. MiXCR, applied by TCRdb to the 5' RACE reads, yields one record per CDR3 protein. Altogether approximately 240,000 distinct CDR3 sequences are present, 3.6% being singletons, with the ten largest covering about 20%. Sample: PBMCs, taken 15 days after the yellow fever booster vaccination. The receptors derive from a man aged 18 to 29 who received the YFV17D yellow fever vaccine.

This clonotype was observed many times. The J gene is TRBJ1-4, the V gene TRBV7-2; D is ambiguous. This CDR3 comprises 15 residues. V gave up 5 bases and J gave up 1 base, with 11 bases separating them. Per germline, CDR1 SGHTA and CDR2 FQGNSA. The chain's CDR3 is CASSPRRVTNEKLFF. The CDR3 DNA is TGTGCCAGCAGCCCCCGGAGGGTAACTAATGAAAAACTGTTTTTT.

This clonotype has a count of ten or more. Here the CDR3 DNA reads TGTGCCAGCAGCTCCAGGTTCGGGGCAACTAATGAAAAACTGTTTTTT. Its protein is CASSSRFGATNEKLFF. V gene TRBV7-2 combines with J gene TRBJ1-4; D remains ambiguous. CDR1 SGHTA and CDR2 FQGNSA come from the germline V gene. The CDR3 loop spans 16 amino acids. The V gene lost 4 bases and the J gene lost 0 bases, with 12 bases spanning the gap.

The sample holds many counts of this clonotype. The V call is TRBV15, the J call TRBJ2-3; TRBD1 agrees at 8 bases. The CDR3 covers 15 residues. Looked up from germline, CDR1 is LNHNV and CDR2 is YYDKDF (reference sequence). The V gene end was trimmed by 4 bases and the J gene end by 0 bases; junction bases not matched to a gene: 3. The CDR3 DNA is TGTGCCACCAGCAAGGACAGGGTCAGCACAGATACGCAGTATTTT. Protein: CATSKDRVSTDTQYF.

The chain employs TRBV7-2 and TRBJ2-3; either TRBD1 or TRBD2 may supply D (6 bases each). CDR3 length: 14 amino acids. Germline lookup yields CDR1 SGHTA and CDR2 FQGNSA. Trimming stripped 1 base from V and 4 bases from J, with 9 bases between. Here the CDR3 reads CASSLGGGPDTQYF. The CDR3, as DNA: TGTGCCAGCAGCTTAGGTGGGGGGCCAGATACGCAGTATTTT.

This clonotype was counted ten times or more. The chain uses TRBV2 and TRBJ1-4; possible D gene TRBD1, 5 bases. The CDR3 sequence is 13 residues long. The V gene lost 11 bases and the J gene lost 7 bases, with 17 bases spanning the gap. CDR1 and CDR2 from the germline V gene are SNHLY and FYNNEI. CDR3: CAGNMGGVEKLFF. In DNA form, the CDR3 reads TGTGCCGGCAACATGGGGGGTGTTGAAAAACTGTTTTTT.

In its sample, this clonotype was seen many times. V usage is TRBV6-2 or TRBV6-3 and J usage is TRBJ2-2; no clear D gene. This CDR3 is built from 15 residues. Germline CDR1 MNHEY, CDR2 SVGEGT. Trimming stripped 5 bases from V and 6 bases from J, with 16 bases between. The CDR3 DNA sequence: TGTGCCAGCAGTCCCCTCGGCCCTATTTCCGGGGAGCTGTTTTTT. Its protein is CASSPLGPISGELFF.

At least ten counts were recorded for this clonotype. This chain joins TRBV5-1 and TRBJ1-2; D might be TRBD1 (5 bases). This CDR3 has 15 residues. The V end lost 1 base, the J end lost 7 bases, and 17 bases lay between the germline ends. From germline, CDR1 is SGHRS and CDR2 YFSETQ. The chain's CDR3 is CASSLRADRDGGYTF. The CDR3 coding sequence is TGCGCCAGCAGCTTGAGGGCGGACCGGGACGGTGGCTACACCTTC.

This clonotype was seen at least ten times. V and J are TRBV4-3 and TRBJ1-5, with D possibly TRBD1 on 5 matching bases. V lost 0 bases, J lost 4 bases, and 10 bases lay in between. This CDR3 contains 15 residues. Germline CDR1 and CDR2: LGHNA and YSLEER. This CDR3 reads CASSQDLGGNQPQHF. The CDR3 bases are TGCGCCAGCAGCCAAGATCTCGGGGGTAATCAGCCCCAGCATTTT.

This clonotype was observed many times. J is TRBJ1-3 and V is TRBV12-3 or TRBV12-4; D gene unclear. Trimming pared 7 bases from V and 10 bases from J, leaving 14 bases between. The CDR3 runs to 12 residues. CDR3 residues: CASKNWEGTIYF. The DNA for the CDR3 is TGTGCCAGCAAGAACTGGGAGGGAACCATATATTTT.

This clonotype was counted at least ten times. This sequence joins TRBV12-3 or TRBV12-4 and TRBJ1-5, with 7 nucleotides matching TRBD1. J was trimmed by 6 bases and V by 3 bases; bases with no gene match: 2. This CDR3 is 13 amino acids long. CDR3 coding DNA: TGTGCCAGCAGTTTCCAGGGGGGTCAGCCCCAGCATTTT. It specifies CASSFQGGQPQHF.

This clonotype has ten or more counts. This chain uses TRBV7-6 with TRBJ2-7; TRBD2 agrees at 8 bases. This CDR3 comprises 16 residues. CDR1 is SGHVS and CDR2 is FNYEAQ in the germline V gene. Trimming removed 1 base from V and 1 base from J; junction bases left unmatched: 6. The CDR3 coding sequence is TGTGCCAGCAGCTTAGGTCGGGGGGGAGGGTCCTACGAGCAGTACTTC. This encodes CASSLGRGGGSYEQYF.

This clonotype was seen at least ten times. J is TRBJ2-1 and V is TRBV29-1; 8 nucleotides match TRBD2. CDR1 is SQVTM and CDR2 is ANQGSEA in the germline V gene. Trimming at V came to 6 bases and at J to 9 bases, leaving 10 bases not matched to a gene. The CDR3 covers 13 residues. The CDR3 sequence is CSVGGGVHVEQFF. CDR3 sequence (DNA): TGCAGCGTCGGGGGGGGGGTACACGTTGAGCAGTTCTTC.

Many counts were recorded for this clonotype. The chain employs TRBV7-2 and TRBJ2-1; D is ambiguous. Germline CDR1 is SGHTA and CDR2 is FQGNSA. The CDR3 spans 13 residues. Trimming left V 2 bases short and J 0 bases short, with 2 bases between. The CDR3 region is CASSLISYNEQFF. In DNA, the CDR3 is TGTGCCAGCAGCTTAATCTCCTACAATGAGCAGTTCTTC.

This clonotype was found many times. The J gene is TRBJ1-2, the V gene TRBV29-1; D is uncertain. CDR3 length equals 13 residues. The V gene lost 2 bases and the J gene lost 8 bases, with 15 bases spanning the gap. Germline V gene sequence: CDR1 SQVTM, CDR2 ANQGSEA. The CDR3 sequence: CSVEPSLAAGYTF. CDR3 sequence (DNA): TGCAGCGTTGAACCAAGCCTCGCAGCGGGCTACACCTTC.

This clonotype has ten or more counts. The rearrangement links TRBV27 to TRBJ2-7; 8 nucleotides agree with TRBD1. The CDR3 is made up of 15 amino acids. V gave up 5 bases and J gave up 5 bases; unmatched junction bases: 11. From germline, CDR1 is MNHEY and CDR2 SMNVEV (reference sequence). This chain's CDR3 is CASSPISGGLDEQYF. The CDR3 coding sequence is TGTGCCAGCAGTCCAATATCAGGGGGCCTGGACGAGCAGTACTTC.

This clonotype was found many times. The J gene is TRBJ2-4, the V gene TRBV19; weak D call: TRBD1 (6 bases). The CDR3 length is 13 residues. V lost 10 bases, J lost 0 bases, and 10 bases lay in between. The germline CDR1 and CDR2 sequences are LNHDA and SQIVND (reference sequence). DNA of the CDR3: TGTGCCACTCCGACAGGAGCCAAAAACATTCAGTACTTC. Its protein product is CATPTGAKNIQYF. Together with reference TRBV19 and TRBJ2-4, the CDR3 gives the full variable domain: DGGITQSPKYLFRKEGQNVTLSCEQNLNHDAMYWYRQDPGQGLRLIYYSQIVNDFQKGDIAEGYSVSREKKESFPLTVTSAQKNPTAFYLCATPTGAKNIQYFGAGTRLSVL.

This clonotype was seen more than once but under ten times. V usage is TRBV5-4 and J usage is TRBJ2-3, with D tentatively TRBD2 (5 bases). This CDR3 is built from 14 residues. With 0 bases removed from V and 2 bases from J, the gap between germline ends came to 7 bases. The germline CDR1 and CDR2 sequences are SGHNT and YYREEE (reference sequence). The DNA for the CDR3 is TGTGCCAGCAGCTTGGGTAGCGTCACAGATACGCAGTATTTT. Amino acids: CASSLGSVTDTQYF. Filled out from reference TRBV5-4 and TRBJ2-3, the complete variable domain reads ETGVTQSPTHLIKTRGQQVTLRCSSQSGHNTVSWYQQALGQGPQFIFQYYREEENGRGNFPPRFSGLQFPNYSSELNVNALELDDSALYLCASSLGSVTDTQYFGPGTRLTVL.

This clonotype has at least ten counts. CDR3 residues: CSARDPGQGSSYNTIYF. CDR3 nucleotide sequence: TGCAGTGCTAGAGACCCGGGACAGGGATCCTCCTATAACACCATATATTTT. V and J are TRBV20-1 and TRBJ1-3; 9 nucleotides match TRBD1. V lost 0 bases to trimming and J lost 7 bases; unmatched junction nucleotides: 13. The CDR3 is made up of 17 amino acids. In germline, CDR1 is DFQATT, CDR2 SNEGSKA (reference sequence).

This clonotype was picked up many times. The chain recombines TRBV12-3 or TRBV12-4 with TRBJ1-5; D remains ambiguous. The CDR3 contains 12 residues. V was clipped by 4 bases and J by 5 bases, with 6 bases between them. Here the CDR3 DNA reads TGTGCCAGCAGTTGGCCGGATCAGCCCCAGCATTTT. This codes for CASSWPDQPQHF.

At least ten counts were recorded for this clonotype. The V and J genes are TRBV7-9 and TRBJ1-5; tentatively, D is TRBD1 (5 bases). This CDR3 region has 13 residues. V was clipped by 4 bases and J by 6 bases, with 10 bases between them. Germline V gene lookup returns CDR1 SEHNR and CDR2 FQNEAQ (reference sequence). In DNA form, the CDR3 reads TGTGCCAGCAGCTGGGACGATCGTCAGCCCCAGCATTTT. This gives the protein CASSWDDRQPQHF.

This clonotype was recorded at least ten times. This rearrangement joins TRBV5-1 to TRBJ2-3, with D uncertain. The CDR3 consists of 13 residues. V shed 2 bases and J shed 6 bases, with 10 bases lying between them. Germline values: CDR1 SGHRS, CDR2 YFSETQ. The CDR3 sequence: CASSFPPTDTQYF. In nucleotides, the CDR3 is TGCGCCAGCAGCTTCCCCCCCACGGATACGCAGTATTTT. The whole variable domain, remainder taken from reference TRBV5-1 and TRBJ2-3, is KAGVTQTPRYLIKTRGQQVTLSCSPISGHRSVSWYQQTPGQGLQFLFEYFSETQRNKGNFPGRFSGRQFSNSRSEMNVSTLELGDSALYLCASSFPPTDTQYFGPGTRLTVL.

This clonotype was seen repeatedly, ten times or more. This sequence joins TRBV9 and TRBJ2-6, with unresolved D. Germline assignment: CDR1 SGDLS and CDR2 YYNGEE. This CDR3 comprises 13 residues. The V end was cut by 2 bases, the J end by 1 base, with 1 base between. The CDR3 DNA is TGTGCCAGCAGCGTTTCTGGGGCCAACGTCCTGACTTTC. Amino acids: CASSVSGANVLTF. Combining the CDR3 with reference TRBV9 and TRBJ2-6 gives the whole variable domain DSGVTQTPKHLITATGQRVTLRCSPRSGDLSVYWYQQSLDQGLQFLIQYYNGEERAKGNILERFSAQQFPDLHSELNLSSLELGDSALYFCASSVSGANVLTFGAGSRLTVL.

This clonotype has a count of ten or more. The V and J genes are TRBV5-1 and TRBJ2-2, with 10 positions matching TRBD2. V lost 0 bases and J lost 0; bases outside the gene matches: 5. The CDR3 covers 18 residues. Germline V gene data show CDR1 as SGHRS and CDR2 as YFSETQ. CDR3 DNA sequence: TGCGCCAGCAGCTTGGTCGGGGGACTAGCGACGAACACCGGGGAGCTGTTTTTT. Protein: CASSLVGGLATNTGELFF.

This clonotype was seen at least ten times. J is TRBJ1-1 and V is TRBV7-9; D may be TRBD1 (5 bases). Trimming shortened V by 5 bases and J by 8 bases, and 18 bases separated the two germline ends. The CDR3 contains 14 residues. CDR1 is SEHNR and CDR2 is FQNEAQ in the germline V gene (reference sequence). The CDR3 DNA is TGTGCCAGCAGCCCTAGTATCTACAGGTCCGAAGCTTTCTTT. Translation: CASSPSIYRSEAFF.

The chain links TRBV24-1 to TRBJ1-2, with a possible D match to TRBD1 (5 bases). V lost 7 bases and J 4 bases, leaving 24 bases between the germline ends. The CDR3 extends over 17 amino acids. Germline V gives CDR1 KGHDR, CDR2 SFDVKD. CDR3 residues: CATSHAAGPPKIYGYTF. For the CDR3, the DNA is TGTGCCACCAGCCACGCCGCAGGGCCCCCTAAGATCTATGGCTACACCTTC.

This clonotype came up many times. The chain couples TRBV7-8 to TRBJ2-1, with 9 bases that match TRBD2. The CDR3 extends over 16 amino acids. J gave up 7 bases and V 1 base, and 8 bases lay outside the gene matches. CDR1 and CDR2 (germline): SGHVS, FQNEAQ. The DNA for the CDR3 is TGTGCCAGCAGCTTAGGTCGCGGGGGGGCCTGGAATGAGCAGTTCTTC. Protein sequence: CASSLGRGGAWNEQFF.

This clonotype was counted many times. The chain uses TRBV29-1 and TRBJ2-7; D unclear. Trimming stripped 8 bases from V and 0 bases from J, with 8 bases between. The CDR3 is 11 residues long. In germline, CDR1 is SQVTM, CDR2 ANQGSEA. The CDR3 nucleotides are TGCAGCTACCATAACTCCTACGAGCAGTACTTC. This encodes CSYHNSYEQYF.

This clonotype was seen many times. CDR3 nucleotide sequence: TGTGCCAGCTCACCAGGAAACACCATATATTTT. This sequence encodes CASSPGNTIYF. This chain uses TRBV18 with TRBJ1-3; D is ambiguous. This CDR3 is 11 amino acids long. The V end lost 2 bases, the J end lost 4 bases, and 0 bases lay between the germline ends. Germline V CDR1 and CDR2: KGHSH, LQKENI.